Listed below are T cell receptor beta chains from one sample, sequenced in a study of T cells in Graves' hyperthyroidism and ophthalmopathy. TCRdb analysed the multiplex PCR reads with MiXCR anew, one entry per CDR3 protein. The sample carries around 720,000 distinct CDR3 sequences, around a third recorded once. The sample taken for sequencing was blood. These receptors originate from a woman aged 35 to 49 with Graves' hyperthyroidism. The CDR3 runs from the conserved cysteine through the conserved F or W. Each record gives: V gene, J gene, clone size, D gene, CDR3 protein, CDR3 DNA. A D gene is named only where the DNA matches it firmly. Some rows have no size entry. The others give once, few or many, or a class for an expanded clone.

TRBV9	TRBJ1-2	many	TRBD1	CASSATTGNGYTF	TGTGCCAGCAGCGCCACGACAGGGAATGGCTACACCTTC
TRBV18	TRBJ2-2	.	.	CASATNTGELFF	TGTGCCAGCGCCACGAACACCGGGGAGCTGTTTTTT
TRBV7-8	TRBJ1-5	.	.	CASSLRAVGDTNQPQHF	TGTGCCAGCAGCTTAAGGGCCGTGGGGGACACCAATCAGCCCCAGCATTTT
TRBV20-1	TRBJ2-2	.	.	CSARDRGGGTANTGELFF	TGCAGTGCTAGAGATCGAGGAGGCGGAACCGCGAACACCGGGGAGCTGTTTTTT
TRBV28	TRBJ1-5	.	.	CASQGWWIQPQHF	TGTGCCAGTCAGGGTTGGTGGATTCAGCCCCAGCATTTT
TRBV7-2	TRBJ1-6	.	.	CASSGGSAVNSPLHF	TGTGCCAGCAGCGGGGGGTCCGCGGTGAATTCACCCCTCCACTTT
TRBV12-3/TRBV12-4	TRBJ2-7	many	TRBD2	CASSGGYNEQYF	TGTGCCAGCTCGGGAGGATACAACGAGCAGTACTTC
TRBV2	TRBJ2-7	many	.	CATSIQPRAEYEQYF	TGTGCCACCTCGATCCAGCCCCGAGCAGAGTACGAGCAGTACTTC
TRBV7-9	TRBJ1-2	.	TRBD1	CASSPRGQGYGYTF	TGTGCCAGCAGCCCGAGGGGACAGGGCTATGGCTACACCTTC
TRBV9	TRBJ2-7	many	.	CASNEQYF	TGTGCCAGCAACGAGCAGTACTTC
TRBV29-1	TRBJ1-1	many	.	CSGTENTEAFF	TGCAGCGGAACAGAGAACACTGAAGCTTTCTTT
TRBV10-3	TRBJ2-7	few	.	CAISRTTGARDEQYF	TGTGCCATCAGCCGAACTACAGGCGCCCGGGACGAGCAGTACTTC
TRBV5-4	TRBJ2-2	.	.	CASGMGPGELFF	TGTGCCAGCGGGATGGGACCCGGGGAGCTGTTTTTT
TRBV24-1	TRBJ2-7	.	TRBD1	CATSDLGQGLHEQYF	TGTGCCACCAGTGATCTAGGACAGGGTCTCCATGAGCAGTACTTC